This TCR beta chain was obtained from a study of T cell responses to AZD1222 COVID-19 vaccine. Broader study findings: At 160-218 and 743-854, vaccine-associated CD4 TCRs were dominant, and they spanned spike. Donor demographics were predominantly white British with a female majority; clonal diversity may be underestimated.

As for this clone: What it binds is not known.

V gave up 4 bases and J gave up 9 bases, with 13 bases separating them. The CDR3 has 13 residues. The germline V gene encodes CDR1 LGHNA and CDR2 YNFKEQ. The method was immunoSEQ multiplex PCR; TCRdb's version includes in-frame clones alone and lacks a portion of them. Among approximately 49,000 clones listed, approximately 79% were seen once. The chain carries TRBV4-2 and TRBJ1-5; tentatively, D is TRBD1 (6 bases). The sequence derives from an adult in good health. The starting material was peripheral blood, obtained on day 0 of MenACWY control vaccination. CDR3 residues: CASSRGTMGPQHF. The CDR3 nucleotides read TGTGCCAGCAGCCGAGGGACAATGGGGCCCCAGCATTTT.